The source of this T cell receptor beta chain is a study of CD4 T cells in relation to SARS-CoV-2 and coronaviruses. Turning to the study itself: The restricting HLA molecule for shared crossreactive spike epitopes was mapped. Findings and caveats of the study: In around 60% of donors, memory CD4+ clonotypes crossrecognized SARS-CoV-2 and at least one common cold coronavirus spike.

Before the COVID-19 pandemic, during about 2011-2019, CD4+ T cells were taken from unexposed donors. Naive and memory CD4+ T cells were separated from cryopreserved PBMCs. Deep TCR-beta sequencing used DNA from uncultured naive and memory CD4+ T cells. Data came from immunoSEQ multiplex PCR; TCRdb stores just in-frame clones and leaves some out. The data show around 65,000 clones, about 87% seen once. Per the germline V gene, CDR1 is LGHNT and CDR2 is FRNRAP. The V end lost 4 bases, the J end lost 0 bases, and 6 bases lay between the germline ends. CDR3 length equals 13 residues. In regard to this clone: Its specificity is not known.

The chain combines TRBV12-5 with TRBJ1-1; no clear D. This TCR derives from a human donor in good health. Sequencing was done on a sample of memory CD4+ T cells from PBMCs. CDR3 residues: CASGSEVNTEAFF. The CDR3, as DNA: TGTGCTAGTGGTTCGGAGGTGAACACTGAAGCTTTCTTT.